This T cell receptor beta chain was captured by sequencing in a study of cytomegalovirus exposure and HLA in healthy donors. Broader study findings: Cytomegalovirus association was assigned to around 150 TCR beta chains.

The PCR made use of 60 Vbeta and 13 Jbeta primers. Profiled with immunoSEQ multiplex PCR; TCRdb holds only in-frame clones, not every one. The specimen's table records approximately 150,000 clones. Germline V gene sequence: CDR1 SQVTM, CDR2 ANQGSEA. The ends were cut back, 6 bases at V and 5 bases at J, with 13 bases in the middle. This CDR3 spans 12 amino acids. As to this clone: Its antigen remains unidentified.

The chain links TRBV29-1 to TRBJ1-1, with a weak D call TRBD1 (6 bases). The clonotype was recovered from a male donor in good health and CMV-seronegative. Sequenced: PBMCs. The CDR3 DNA sequence: TGCAGCGTCCTCAGGGGAAATACTGAAGCTTTCTTT. Its translation is CSVLRGNTEAFF.